This T cell receptor (beta chain) was obtained from a study of response to subunit inactivated influenza vaccine (dated by TCRdb to the late 2010s). In terms of the full investigation: The study used deep quantitative T cell receptor repertoire profiling to track responses to a trivalent subunit inactivated influenza vaccine. Overall results and qualifications from the work: It was suggested by the authors that each seasonal influenza vaccination may recruit only a limited number of new T cells.

A few counts support this clonotype. Its antigen specificity is not known. Per-base qualities were not stored, and no clone one base away is much larger. Receptor amplification or capture employed RT-PCR. Instrument on record: Illumina HiSeq 2500. TCRdb reran the public reads through fastp at Q25 and MiXCR, keeping productive beta chains. Rows are unified per CDR3 protein, each entry keeping the most common DNA and genes. Present in this sample are about 780,000 distinct CDR3 sequences, approximately 17% of which were seen just once. Approximately 11% of the sample is taken by the ten largest. The junction carries 17 bases between V and J, which are trimmed by 4 bases and 7 bases respectively. The germline V gene specifies MGHRA as CDR1 and YSYEKL as CDR2. Inclusive of the bounding cysteine and phenylalanine, the CDR3 is 15 residues long. Of the read, only the CDR3 DNA is kept; its 45 bases are in frame from base 1.

The source is a man in his fifties who received an inactivated influenza vaccine. Donor details come from another sample of the same person, matched by shared clones. The chain uses TRBV4-1 and TRBJ1-5, with no reliable assignment of the D segment. Sequences were derived from PBMCs from blood, sampled about 5 days after vaccination. For the CDR3, the sequence is CASSRDRDSRQPQHF. The nucleotides read TGCGCCAGCAGCCGAGACCGGGATTCCAGGCAGCCCCAGCATTTT.